This TCR beta chain was captured in a study of T cells in Graves' hyperthyroidism and ophthalmopathy. Amplified TCR beta CDR3 regions came from RNA transcripts. The HTBI primer set served for first-round RT-PCR of the TCR CDR3. TCRdb recomputed calls from the multiplex PCR reads with MiXCR, one row per CDR3 protein. The repertoire includes over 500,000 distinct CDR3 sequences, around 15% of them detected once, and approximately 13% sits in the top ten. This clonotype was seen repeatedly, ten times or more. This CDR3 contains 12 residues. CDR1 is MNHNS, CDR2 SASEGT, per germline. V was clipped by 5 bases and J by 6 bases, with 11 bases between them. Hyperthyroidism had been newly diagnosed in patients aged 18 to 65, and its duration was under 2 months.

The sample taken for sequencing was blood. This rearrangement joins TRBV6-1 to TRBJ2-7; D uncertain. The clonotype was recovered from a woman aged 35 to 49 with Graves' hyperthyroidism. CDR3 sequence (DNA): TGTGCCAGCAGTCGACCGGTGGGCGAGCAGTACTTC. Amino acid sequence: CASSRPVGEQYF.